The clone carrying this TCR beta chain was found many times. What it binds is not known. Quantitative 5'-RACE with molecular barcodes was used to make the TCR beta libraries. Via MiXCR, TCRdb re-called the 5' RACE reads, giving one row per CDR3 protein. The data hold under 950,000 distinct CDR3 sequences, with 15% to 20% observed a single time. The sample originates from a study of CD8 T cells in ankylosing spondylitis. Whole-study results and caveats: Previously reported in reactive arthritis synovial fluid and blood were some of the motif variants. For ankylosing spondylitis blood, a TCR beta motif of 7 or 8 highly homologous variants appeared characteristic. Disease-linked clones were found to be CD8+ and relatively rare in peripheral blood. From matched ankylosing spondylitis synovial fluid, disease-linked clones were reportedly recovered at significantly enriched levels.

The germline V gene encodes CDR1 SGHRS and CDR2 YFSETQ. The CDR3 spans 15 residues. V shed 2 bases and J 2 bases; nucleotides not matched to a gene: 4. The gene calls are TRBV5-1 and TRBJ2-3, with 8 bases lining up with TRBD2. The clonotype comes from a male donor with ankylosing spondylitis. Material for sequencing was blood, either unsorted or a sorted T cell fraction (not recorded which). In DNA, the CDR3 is TGCGCCAGCAGCTTCGGGGGGGCTTCCACAGATACGCAGTATTTT. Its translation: CASSFGGASTDTQYF.